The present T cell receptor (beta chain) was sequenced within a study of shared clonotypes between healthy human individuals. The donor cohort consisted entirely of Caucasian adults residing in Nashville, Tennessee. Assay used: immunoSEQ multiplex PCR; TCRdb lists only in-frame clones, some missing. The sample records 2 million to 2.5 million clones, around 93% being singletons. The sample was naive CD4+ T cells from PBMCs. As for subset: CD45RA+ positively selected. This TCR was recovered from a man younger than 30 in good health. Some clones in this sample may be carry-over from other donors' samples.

The CDR3 loop reads CASSRGLAGDTDTQYF. Here the CDR3 DNA reads TGTGCCAGCAGCCGAGGACTAGCGGGAGACACAGATACGCAGTATTTT. The chain couples TRBV7-9 to TRBJ2-3; 13 bases fit TRBD2. The germline V gene encodes CDR1 SEHNR and CDR2 FQNEAQ (reference sequence). After removal of 5 bases from V and 2 bases from J, the junction contained 4 bases not matched to a gene. The CDR3 consists of 16 residues.